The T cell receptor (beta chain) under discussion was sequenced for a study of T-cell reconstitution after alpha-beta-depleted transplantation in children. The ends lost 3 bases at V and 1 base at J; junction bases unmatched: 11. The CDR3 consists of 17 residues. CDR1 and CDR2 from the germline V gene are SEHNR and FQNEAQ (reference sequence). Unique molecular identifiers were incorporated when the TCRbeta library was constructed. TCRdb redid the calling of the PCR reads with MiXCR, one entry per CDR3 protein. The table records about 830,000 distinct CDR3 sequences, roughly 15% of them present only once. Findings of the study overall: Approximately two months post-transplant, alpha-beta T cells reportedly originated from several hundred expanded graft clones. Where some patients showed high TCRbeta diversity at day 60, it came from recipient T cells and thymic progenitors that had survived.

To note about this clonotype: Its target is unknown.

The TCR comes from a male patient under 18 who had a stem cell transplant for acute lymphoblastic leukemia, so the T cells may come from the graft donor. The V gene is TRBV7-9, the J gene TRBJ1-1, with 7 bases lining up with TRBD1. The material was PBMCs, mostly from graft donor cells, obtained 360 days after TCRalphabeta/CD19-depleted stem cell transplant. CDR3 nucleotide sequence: TGTGCCAGCAGCTTTTCGGTATTGACAGGGAAGAACACTGAAGCTTTCTTT. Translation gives CASSFSVLTGKNTEAFF.